This T cell receptor (beta chain) emerged from a study of blood T cell repertoires in COVID-19. Turning to the study itself: Italy, Spain and the United States were the sources of the convalescent and acute COVID-19 samples. In each case, the material was cDNA or gDNA derived from T cells, B-cell-depleted T cells, or PBMCs.

V was cut by 2 bases and J by 5 bases, with 6 bases left in between. The CDR3 length is 12 residues. CDR1 is WSHSY, CDR2 SAAADI, per germline. Patients in Seattle were enrolled during active infection, then followed longitudinally. Per the study methods: Counts of nucleated cells, estimated from reference gene primer amplification, were obtained. Here immunoSEQ multiplex PCR was the method, and the copy in TCRdb shows in-frame clones only, minus some. The V and J calls and clone size are taken from that table; D and trimming were inferred from the DNA. In the table there are approximately 200,000 clones, about 81% of which are singletons.

Specimen: peripheral blood. This clonotype was obtained from a woman older than 75 with COVID-19, enrolled during active disease. The chain links TRBV10-2 to TRBJ2-5; D call uncertain. Written as DNA, the CDR3 is TGCGCCAGCAGTGAGGGTGGCGAGACCCAGTACTTC. This translates into CASSEGGETQYF.